This section outlines one T cell receptor (beta chain) sequence together with its context. This specimen comes from a study of blood T cells in healthy people across ages. The ends were cut back, 2 bases at V and 4 bases at J, with 18 bases in the middle. The CDR3 extends over 17 amino acids. Germline V gene sequence: CDR1 SGHTA, CDR2 FQGNSA. Then a second PCR, running roughly 7 to 11 cycles, was carried out with a sample-barcoded 5' primer and a J-beta primer mix. TCRdb re-analysed the 5' RACE reads in MiXCR, keeping a single row per CDR3 protein. The sample records hundreds of thousands of distinct CDR3 sequences, 62% being singletons.

Sequenced sample: blood. This receptor was taken from a man younger than 40 in good health. The chain employs TRBV7-2 and TRBJ2-1, with TRBD2 as a possible D gene (5 bases). The CDR3, as DNA: TGTGCCAGCAGCTTATTGGCGGCGGGCGACCCTTACAATGAGCAGTTCTTC. This sequence encodes CASSLLAAGDPYNEQFF. The complete variable domain, with remaining parts taken from reference TRBV7-2 and TRBJ2-1, reads GAGVSQSPSNKVTEKGKDVELRCDPISGHTALYWYRQSLGQGLEFLIYFQGNSAPDKSGLPSDRFSAERTGGSVSTLTIQRTQQEDSAVYLCASSLLAAGDPYNEQFFGPGTRLTVL.